The rows below give T cell receptor beta chains drawn from one sample of a study of OX40 agonist ivuxolimab in advanced cancers. Measured with immunoSEQ multiplex PCR; TCRdb has only the in-frame clones, and not every one. This repertoire shows 100,000 or so clones, roughly 95% found once; its top ten account for roughly 2%. Sequenced material: CD4+ or CD8+ T cells sorted from blood, taken in a trial of the OX40 agonist ivuxolimab. These receptors were taken from an adult with an advanced solid tumor such as melanoma, head and neck, liver or kidney cancer. Both conserved end residues are part of each CDR3. The D gene is left open where the match is weak. Where a row states a size, it is once, few, many or the class of an expanded clone; other rows omit it.

CDR3aa	abundance	v_gene	d_gene	j_gene
CASSPQGLAGDTQYF	NA	TRBV7-8	TRBD2	TRBJ2-3
CASSLRRVDTEAFF	NA	TRBV5-4	NA	TRBJ1-1
CASSSPRQGYFEAFF	once	TRBV28	TRBD1	TRBJ1-1
CSAPSTSGGANEQFF	NA	TRBV29-1	TRBD2	TRBJ2-1
CASSSSLGQPGTEAFF	NA	TRBV5-4	TRBD1	TRBJ1-1
CASSPGASTDTQYF	NA	TRBV7-3	NA	TRBJ2-3
CASSPARDDGFF	NA	TRBV7-9	NA	TRBJ2-1
CASSYTSSGEQFF	NA	TRBV6-5	NA	TRBJ2-1
CASSEGATEAFF	NA	TRBV10-2	NA	TRBJ1-1
CSAPTGGEQYF	NA	TRBV20-1	TRBD1	TRBJ2-7
CASSPPEGLSSTDTQYF	NA	TRBV18	NA	TRBJ2-3
CASAQAGEQYF	NA	TRBV27	NA	TRBJ2-7
CASSLPGQSWYSNQPQHF	NA	TRBV21-1	NA	TRBJ1-5
CASSFSPGQMNTEAFF	NA	TRBV28	TRBD1	TRBJ1-1
CSVEEAGSVNEQFF	NA	TRBV29-1	NA	TRBJ2-1
CASSLDGTGASSYEQYF	NA	TRBV28	TRBD1	TRBJ2-7
CASSPQTHSYSEQFF	NA	TRBV6-5	NA	TRBJ2-1
CASSIASNEQFF	NA	TRBV19	NA	TRBJ2-1
CASSLVGGGPSYEQYF	NA	TRBV5-1	NA	TRBJ2-7
CASSLIRGDPYEQYF	NA	TRBV5-6	NA	TRBJ2-7
CASSQEGLGTAEETQYF	NA	TRBV9	TRBD1	TRBJ2-5